These 25 T cell receptor beta chains were sequenced from one sample in a study of Ad26.COV2.S vaccination and SARS-CoV-2 variants. Measured with immunoSEQ multiplex PCR; TCRdb has only the in-frame clones, and not every one. Among some 290,000 clones, 86% were seen once, and the ten largest hold roughly 2.1%. Treatment indicated: 19 received Ad26.COV2.S at low or high dose, single or two shots; several received placebo; per-sample allocation not given. Collection of samples fell on day 63 after the first vaccine or placebo injection. This sample comprised peripheral blood, obtained in a trial of Ad26.COV2.S vaccine versus placebo. These TCRs come from a person aged 18 to 65 who received the Ad26.COV2.S COVID-19 vaccine or a placebo.

The chain uses TRBV9 and TRBJ2-1; 13 positions agree with TRBD2. The CDR3 extends over 15 amino acids. CDR1 is SGDLS, CDR2 YYNGEE, per germline. The V and J ends lost 2 bases and 10 bases, in that order; junction bases with no gene match: 6. The CDR3 sequence is CASSVTSGGANEQFF. The CDR3 DNA follows: TGTGCCAGCAGCGTCACTAGCGGGGGGGCCAACGAGCAGTTCTTC.

This clone has a single count. The chain combines TRBV30 with TRBJ1-1; D gene uncertain. Germline V gives CDR1 GTSNPN, CDR2 SVGIG (reference sequence). This CDR3 has 15 residues. V was pared by 0 bases and J by 4 bases, with 15 bases between. Written as DNA, the CDR3 is TGTGCCTGGAGTGTACAACGACCTTCAACCACTGAAGCTTTCTTT. The encoded protein is CAWSVQRPSTTEAFF.

This rearrangement joins TRBV28 to TRBJ1-1; D ambiguous. CDR1 MDHEN and CDR2 SYDVKM come from the germline V gene. The CDR3 contains 11 residues. Trimming stripped 5 bases from V and 5 bases from J, with 6 bases between. CDR3 sequence (DNA): TGTGCCAGCAGTGGGAGGACTGAAGCTTTCTTT. This codes for CASSGRTEAFF. Looking up the rest from reference TRBV28 and TRBJ1-1 gives the full variable domain: DVKVTQSSRYLVKRTGEKVFLECVQDMDHENMFWYRQDPGLGLRLIYFSYDVKMKEKGDIPEGYSVSREKKERFSLILESASTNQTSMYLCASSGRTEAFFGQGTRLTVV.

V is TRBV5-4 and J is TRBJ2-5, with D possibly being TRBD1 (5 bases). The CDR3 runs to 15 residues. V was shortened by 4 bases and J by 1 base, with 14 bases between the two germline ends. The germline V gene encodes CDR1 SGHNT and CDR2 YYREEE (reference sequence). The CDR3 is CASSRQGRLQETQYF. CDR3 sequence (DNA): TGTGCCAGCAGCCGTCAGGGTCGCCTCCAAGAGACCCAGTACTTC.

J is TRBJ1-4 and V is TRBV9, with D possibly matching TRBD1 (5 bases). V lost 2 bases and J 5 bases, leaving 13 bases between the germline ends. There are 15 residues in the CDR3. Per the germline V gene, CDR1 is SGDLS and CDR2 is YYNGEE. CDR3 DNA: TGTGCCAGCAGCGTCCTAGACAGCCCCAATGAAAAACTGTTTTTT. Translated, it gives CASSVLDSPNEKLFF.

The chain combines TRBV9 with TRBJ1-1, with D uncertain. Trimming left V 0 bases short and J 6 bases short, with 9 bases between. The CDR3 contains 13 residues. Germline values: CDR1 SGDLS, CDR2 YYNGEE. CDR3 sequence (DNA): TGTGCCAGCAGCGTAGGAGCGCGGGCTGAAGCTTTCTTT. It specifies CASSVGARAEAFF.

The V call is TRBV2, the J call TRBJ2-7, with 7 bases that match TRBD1. The CDR3 has 15 amino acids. The trim removed 2 bases at V and 3 bases at J, leaving 7 bases unmatched. CDR1 is SNHLY, CDR2 FYNNEI, per germline. Written as DNA, the CDR3 is TGTGCCAGCAGTGAAAATAGGGGGCGCTTCTACGAGCAGTACTTC. Translation: CASSENRGRFYEQYF. Filled out from reference TRBV2 and TRBJ2-7, the complete variable domain reads EPEVTQTPSHQVTQMGQEVILRCVPISNHLYFYWYRQILGQKVEFLVSFYNNEISEKSEIFDDQFSVERPDGSNFTLKIRSTKLEDSAMYFCASSENRGRFYEQYFGPGTRLTVT.

The V gene is TRBV28, the J gene TRBJ1-5; 9 nucleotides match TRBD1. The germline CDR1 and CDR2 sequences are MDHEN and SYDVKM. This CDR3 is built from 16 residues. The V gene end was trimmed by 6 bases and the J gene end by 7 bases; junction bases not matched to a gene: 13. CDR3 sequence reads: CASRASGTGPNQPQHF. In DNA, the CDR3 is TGTGCCAGCAGAGCATCCGGGACAGGGCCGAACCAGCCCCAGCATTTT.

The CDR3 sequence: CASSYRVDSVDGYTF. CDR3 DNA sequence: TGTGCCAGCAGTTACAGAGTAGATTCTGTGGATGGCTACACCTTC. This chain joins TRBV6-2 or TRBV6-3 and TRBJ1-2, with D hard to call. V lost 2 bases, J lost 6 bases, and 16 bases lay in between. CDR1 is MNHEY, CDR2 SVGEGT, per germline. The length of the CDR3 is 15 residues.

This clone was found once. The genes are TRBV27 and TRBJ1-1; D uncertain. With 5 bases removed from V and 3 bases from J, the gap between germline ends came to 10 bases. Germline CDR1 MNHEY, CDR2 SMNVEV (reference sequence). This CDR3 spans 13 amino acids. CDR3 sequence: CASSHRADTEAFF. The CDR3 DNA follows: TGTGCCAGCAGTCACCGGGCCGACACTGAAGCTTTCTTT.

Only one count was recorded for this clone. The gene calls are TRBV29-1 and TRBJ2-2, with a weak D call TRBD2 (5 bases). With 7 bases removed from V and 7 bases from J, the gap between germline ends came to 13 bases. This CDR3 region has 12 residues. Germline V gene data show CDR1 as SQVTM and CDR2 as ANQGSEA. The CDR3 loop reads CSGGLSGGELFF. The CDR3 DNA reads as TGCAGCGGGGGTTTGAGCGGCGGGGAGCTGTTTTTT.

J is TRBJ2-7 and V is TRBV3-1 (or the pseudogene TRBV3-2), with D possibly TRBD1 on 6 matching bases. V was trimmed by 4 bases and J by 0 bases, leaving 10 bases between them. The CDR3 sequence is 14 residues long. The germline gives CDR1 LGHDT, CDR2 YNNKEL (reference sequence). The DNA of the CDR3 is TGTGCCAGCAGCCTTGGGGGCGCCTCCTACGAGCAGTACTTC. Translated: CASSLGGASYEQYF.

The chain is built from TRBV20-1 and TRBJ1-5; weak D call: TRBD1 (5 bases). Germline V CDR1 and CDR2: DFQATT, SNEGSKA (reference sequence). This CDR3 is built from 15 residues. The V end lost 3 bases, the J end lost 7 bases, and 19 bases lay between the germline ends. The CDR3 sequence is CSASSRGRWGQPQHF. The CDR3 coding sequence is TGCAGTGCTAGTAGTAGGGGTCGATGGGGCCAGCCCCAGCATTTT.

J is TRBJ2-1 and V is TRBV5-6, with 7 bases aligning to TRBD2. V lost 4 bases to trimming and J lost 7 bases; unmatched junction nucleotides: 8. The germline V gene has CDR1 SGHDT and CDR2 YYEEEE. The CDR3 loop spans 14 amino acids. The CDR3 sequence: CASSREVGLNEQFF. The CDR3 coding sequence is TGTGCCAGCAGCCGGGAGGTGGGATTGAATGAGCAGTTCTTC.

The V call is TRBV6-5, the J call TRBJ1-6; the D gene is possibly TRBD1 (5 bases). Germline values: CDR1 MNHEY, CDR2 SVGAGI. The CDR3 totals 15 residues. Trimming stripped 2 bases from V and 6 bases from J, with 11 bases between. This CDR3 reads CASSYGGGFNSPLHF. The CDR3 DNA sequence: TGTGCCAGCAGTTACGGTGGGGGGTTTAATTCACCCCTCCACTTT.

With regard to this clone: At one end, the junction sequence differs from germline, possibly due to a read error. This chain connects TRBV7-2 to TRBJ2-3; D possibly corresponds to TRBD2 (6 bases). This CDR3 has 17 residues. The germline V gene has CDR1 SGHTA and CDR2 FQGNSA. CDR3 bases: TGTGCCAGCAACTTAGGTTGGGGGGATACTAGCACAGATACGCAGTATTTT. Translated: CASNLGWGDTSTDTQYF.

Here the CDR3 DNA reads TGTGCCAGCAGTTACCACAGAAAGACCGTCCCGTACTTC. Protein: CASSYHRKTVPYF. The rearrangement uses TRBV6-5 and TRBJ2-7, with D uncertain. From germline, CDR1 is MNHEY and CDR2 SVGAGI. The ends were cut back, 2 bases at V and 12 bases at J, with 17 bases in the middle. CDR3 size: 13 residues.

The chain combines TRBV2 with TRBJ1-2; D ambiguous. V was trimmed by 0 bases and J by 3 bases, leaving 8 bases between them. This CDR3 is 14 amino acids long. CDR1 is SNHLY and CDR2 is FYNNEI in the germline V gene. This chain's CDR3 is CASSEAREDYGYTF. In DNA form, the CDR3 reads TGTGCCAGCAGTGAAGCGCGAGAGGACTATGGCTACACCTTC.

For the CDR3, the DNA is TGTGCCAGCAGAGCCCCTACAGGGAAATACGAGCAGTACTTC. It specifies CASRAPTGKYEQYF. This chain joins TRBV6-5 and TRBJ2-7; a possible D gene is TRBD1 (6 bases). This CDR3 spans 14 amino acids. Per the germline V gene, CDR1 is MNHEY and CDR2 is SVGAGI. Between the trimmed V and J ends, which lost 6 bases and 4 bases, there was a span of 16 bases.

This chain joins TRBV30 and TRBJ2-7; D is undetermined. This CDR3 has 11 amino acids. V was cut by 2 bases and J by 12 bases, with 14 bases left in between. Germline assignment: CDR1 GTSNPN and CDR2 SVGIG (reference sequence). CDR3 sequence: CAWSRAFSRYF. CDR3 DNA: TGTGCCTGGAGTAGGGCCTTCTCCCGGTACTTC.

V gene TRBV27 combines with J gene TRBJ2-1, with 10 bases lining up with TRBD1. In germline, CDR1 is MNHEY, CDR2 SMNVEV (reference sequence). This CDR3 comprises 15 residues. Trimming removed 6 bases from V and 7 bases from J; junction bases left unmatched: 9. The CDR3 sequence: CASSIDRGRVNEQFF. The CDR3 DNA reads as TGTGCCAGCAGCATCGACAGGGGGCGAGTTAATGAGCAGTTCTTC.

This chain connects TRBV3-1 (or the pseudogene TRBV3-2) to TRBJ1-6; 8 nucleotides line up with TRBD1. There are 14 residues in the CDR3. The germline CDR1 and CDR2 sequences are LGHDT and YNNKEL (reference sequence). V trimming: 1 base; J trimming: 13 bases; junction bases outside the gene matches: 6. The CDR3: CASSQVARTGPLHF. CDR3 DNA sequence: TGTGCCAGCAGCCAAGTAGCTCGGACAGGGCCCCTCCACTTT.

This sequence joins TRBV4-3 and TRBJ1-2; no firm D call. V was pared by 4 bases and J by 5 bases, with 11 bases between. CDR3 size: 13 residues. In germline, CDR1 is LGHNA, CDR2 YSLEER. The CDR3 DNA follows: TGCGCCAGCAGCCCCGAGGTGGCTTATGGCTACACCTTC. Translated: CASSPEVAYGYTF.

Concerning this clone: Other DNA sequences in this specimen translate into the identical CDR3. The chain joins TRBV27 to TRBJ2-7, with 9 bases aligning to TRBD1. Germline V gene data show CDR1 as MNHEY and CDR2 as SMNVEV (reference sequence). V shed 5 bases, J shed 2 bases, and the junction held 7 bases outside the gene matches. This CDR3 is 15 amino acids long. The CDR3 here is CASSLGQGRTYEQYF. The CDR3 DNA sequence: TGTGCCAGCAGTCTGGGACAGGGCCGAACCTACGAGCAGTACTTC.

The rearrangement uses TRBV2 and TRBJ1-2; D gene unclear. The V and J ends lost 4 bases and 0 bases respectively, with 3 bases between them. Germline values: CDR1 SNHLY, CDR2 FYNNEI. This CDR3 comprises 12 residues. CDR3: CASSATNYGYTF. The CDR3 DNA follows: TGTGCCAGCAGTGCGACTAACTATGGCTACACCTTC.